This T cell receptor (beta chain) derives from a study of cytomegalovirus exposure and HLA in healthy donors. The CDR3 is 16 residues long. Per germline, CDR1 SGHRS and CDR2 YFSETQ. With V trimmed by 0 bases and J by 4 bases, 6 bases remained unmatched. The assay was immunoSEQ multiplex PCR, and TCRdb's table has in-frame clones only and misses some. Of fewer than 65,000 clones listed, 89% were seen once; the top ten hold more than 14%. J is TRBJ2-7 and V is TRBV5-1; TRBD2 matches at 11 bases. The clonotype was recovered from a woman aged 18-29 years in good health and CMV-seronegative. Sequencing was carried out using PBMCs. In nucleotides, the CDR3 is TGCGCCAGCAGCTTGGATGGTAGCGGGAGGGCATACGAGCAGTACTTC. Protein: CASSLDGSGRAYEQYF. The full variable domain, with the rest looked up from reference TRBV5-1 and TRBJ2-7, is KAGVTQTPRYLIKTRGQQVTLSCSPISGHRSVSWYQQTPGQGLQFLFEYFSETQRNKGNFPGRFSGRQFSNSRSEMNVSTLELGDSALYLCASSLDGSGRAYEQYFGPGTRLTVT.